The 23 T cell receptor beta chains below come from one sample, sequenced in a study of identical twins (dated by TCRdb to between 2015 and 2016). The library was prepared using 5' RACE. Data came from an Illumina HiSeq 2000. TCRdb applied fastp at Q25 and MiXCR to the public reads, then kept only in-frame beta chains. Each entry merges the rows of one CDR3 protein and shows their most common DNA and genes. The sample records hundreds of thousands of distinct CDR3 sequences, more than 6.5% of which are singletons. The ten largest clonotypes hold 0.8% to 1% of the sample. These records were also assigned to another study, of yellow fever vaccine responses in identical twins.

The sequenced sample consisted of PBMCs. These receptors all stem from a woman younger than 35 in good health.

At least ten counts were recorded for this clonotype. The rearrangement uses TRBV27 and TRBJ1-1; D is unclear. CDR3 length: 13 residues. Looked up from germline, CDR1 is MNHEY and CDR2 is SMNVEV (reference sequence). The V end was cut by 0 bases, the J end by 5 bases, with 7 bases between. The CDR3 bases are TGTGCCAGCAGTTTATCACGAGCTACTGAAGCTTTCTTT. The encoded protein is CASSLSRATEAFF.

This clonotype showed up many times. The V and J genes are TRBV5-1 and TRBJ2-2, with 8 nucleotides matching TRBD2. The germline V gene has CDR1 SGHRS and CDR2 YFSETQ. V lost 1 base to trimming and J lost 4 bases; unmatched junction nucleotides: 6. CDR3 length: 16 residues. The CDR3 loop reads CASSLRPSGRTGELFF. CDR3 sequence (DNA): TGCGCCAGCAGCTTGAGGCCTAGCGGGCGCACCGGGGAGCTGTTTTTT.

This clonotype was found many times. The chain couples TRBV10-1 to TRBJ2-2; 8 nucleotides align to TRBD1. The length of the CDR3 is 15 residues. Unmatched junction bases numbered 8, after V lost 6 bases and J lost 5 bases. Germline assignment: CDR1 WNHNN and CDR2 SYGVQD (reference sequence). CDR3 DNA sequence: TGCGCCAGCAGCAGGACAGGGATTGAAACCGGGGAGCTGTTTTTT. It codes for CASSRTGIETGELFF.

This clonotype was counted many times. The junction does not match germline at one end; this may be a read error. This chain connects TRBV7-6 to TRBJ2-5; D is unresolved. The length of the CDR3 is 13 residues. Germline assignment: CDR1 SGHVS and CDR2 FNYEAQ. The DNA of the CDR3 is TGCGCCAGCAGCTTGTCTAGGCAAGAGACCCAGTACTTC. Translating gives CASSLSRQETQYF. The whole variable domain, filled in from reference TRBV7-6 and TRBJ2-5, reads GAGVSQSPRYKVTKRGQDVALRCDPISGHVSLYWYRQALGQGPEFLTYFNYEAQQDKSGLPNDRFSAERPEGSISTLTIQRTEQRDSAMYRCASSLSRQETQYFGPGTRLLVL.

About this clonotype: A read error may account for a junction end that differs from germline. The chain has TRBV7-7 and TRBJ2-1; tentative D call: TRBD1 (6 bases). Germline V CDR1 and CDR2: SSHAT, FNYEAQ (reference sequence). This CDR3 spans 15 amino acids. The CDR3, as DNA: TGTGCTAGCAGCTTAGGCCAGGGGACGGTGAGTGAGCAGTTCTTC. Translation: CASSLGQGTVSEQFF.

A few counts support this clonotype. The chain employs TRBV20-1 and TRBJ2-5; D perhaps matches TRBD1 (6 bases). Germline V lookup: CDR1 DFQATT, CDR2 SNEGSKA (reference sequence). V was trimmed by 3 bases and J by 4 bases, leaving 15 bases between them. The CDR3 length is 14 residues. CDR3 DNA sequence: TGCAGTGCTAGCGCGGTAGGGGGATTAGAGACCCAGTACTTC. This translates into CSASAVGGLETQYF.

This chain links TRBV29-1 with TRBJ1-4; 9 nucleotides agree with TRBD1. Germline lookup yields CDR1 SQVTM and CDR2 ANQGSEA. The CDR3 contains 13 residues. V was clipped by 7 bases and J by 6 bases; unmatched bases: 6. CDR3 DNA: TGCAGCGCCCCCGGGACAGGGTATGAAAAACTGTTTTTT. As protein: CSAPGTGYEKLFF. The complete variable domain, with remaining parts taken from reference TRBV29-1 and TRBJ1-4, reads SAVISQKPSRDICQRGTSLTIQCQVDSQVTMMFWYRQQPGQSLTLIATANQGSEATYESGFVIDKFPISRPNLTFSTLTVSNMSPEDSSIYLCSAPGTGYEKLFFGSGTQLSVL.

This clonotype came up many times. This chain connects TRBV4-3 to TRBJ2-1, with 15 bases matching TRBD2. Trimming at V came to 4 bases and at J to 6 bases, leaving 4 bases not matched to a gene. The length of the CDR3 is 16 residues. The germline gives CDR1 LGHNA, CDR2 YSLEER. The chain's CDR3 is CASSLGTSGRPNEQFF. DNA for the CDR3: TGCGCCAGCAGCCTTGGGACTAGCGGGAGGCCCAATGAGCAGTTCTTC.

The chain recombines TRBV18 with TRBJ1-1; D is possibly TRBD1 (5 bases). CDR1 is KGHSH and CDR2 is LQKENI in the germline V gene. This CDR3 comprises 14 residues. V was cut by 0 bases and J by 1 base, with 6 bases left in between. The CDR3 coding sequence is TGTGCCAGCTCACCACCGACAGCGAACACTGAAGCTTTCTTT. This gives the protein CASSPPTANTEAFF. Complete variable domain (other parts from reference TRBV18 and TRBJ1-1): NAGVMQNPRHLVRRRGQEARLRCSPMKGHSHVYWYRQLPEEGLKFMVYLQKENIIDESGMPKERFSAEFPKEGPSILRIQQVVRGDSAAYFCASSPPTANTEAFFGQGTRLTVV.

This chain uses TRBV12-3 or TRBV12-4 with TRBJ1-4; D uncertain. The CDR3 totals 15 residues. V shed 6 bases and J shed 0 bases, with 11 bases lying between them. CDR3 coding DNA: TGTGCCAGCAGGTCCTGGACGGCAACTAATGAAAAACTGTTTTTT. It translates to CASRSWTATNEKLFF.

This clonotype has just a few counts. CDR3 in amino acids: CASTRGAKETQYF. The DNA of the CDR3 is TGTGCCAGCACGCGGGGGGCGAAAGAGACCCAGTACTTC. V gene TRBV2 combines with J gene TRBJ2-5, with 8 bases fitting TRBD2. Germline V gene data show CDR1 as SNHLY and CDR2 as FYNNEI. CDR3 size: 13 residues. With 7 bases clipped from V and 3 bases from J, the junction kept 4 bases outside the gene matches.

This clonotype appeared a few times. This chain joins TRBV19 and TRBJ1-4; no definite D call. Trimming cost V 8 bases and J 0 bases, with 10 bases left between them. The CDR3 totals 14 residues. Germline CDR1 LNHDA, CDR2 SQIVND (reference sequence). The CDR3 coding sequence is TGTGCCAGTCGTAGAAGTTCAACTAATGAAAAACTGTTTTTT. This translates into CASRRSSTNEKLFF.

The table lists this clonotype with many counts. V is TRBV24-1 and J is TRBJ2-1; weak D call: TRBD2 (7 bases). The V and J ends lost 3 bases and 4 bases respectively, with 18 bases between them. The CDR3 runs 17 residues. The germline V gene has CDR1 KGHDR and CDR2 SFDVKD. The CDR3 protein is CATSDPTRGASYNEQFF. CDR3 bases: TGTGCCACCAGTGATCCGACACGGGGGGCTAGTTACAATGAGCAGTTCTTC.

The chain is built from TRBV5-5 and TRBJ2-2; D ambiguous. The CDR3 length is 13 residues. Germline CDR1 SGHKS, CDR2 YYEKEE (reference sequence). V was trimmed by 4 bases and J by 8 bases, leaving 12 bases between them. The CDR3 protein is CASSIVLGGELFF. In DNA form, the CDR3 reads TGTGCCAGCAGCATCGTACTTGGGGGGGAGCTGTTTTTT. Drawing the rest from reference TRBV5-5 and TRBJ2-2, the complete variable domain is DAGVTQSPTHLIKTRGQQVTLRCSPISGHKSVSWYQQVLGQGPQFIFQYYEKEERGRGNFPDRFSARQFPNYSSELNVNALLLGDSALYLCASSIVLGGELFFGEGSRLTVL.

This clonotype turned up a few times. The genes are TRBV4-3 and TRBJ2-7; 12 bases are shared with TRBD2. Losses at the gene ends were 0 bases for V and 9 bases for J; bases not matched to a gene: 6. Germline CDR1 reads LGHNA; CDR2 reads YSLEER. The CDR3 covers 15 residues. The CDR3: CASSQEETSGSVQYF. As DNA, the CDR3 is TGCGCCAGCAGCCAAGAGGAGACTAGCGGGAGTGTGCAGTACTTC.

The J gene is TRBJ2-7, the V gene TRBV28, with 7 nucleotides matching TRBD2. Germline CDR1 MDHEN, CDR2 SYDVKM. This CDR3 region has 18 residues. V was pared by 5 bases and J by 3 bases, with 19 bases of the junction left unmatched. For the CDR3, the DNA is TGTGCCAGCAGTCCTGGGGGTGCGGTAGCGGGTCAAAGCTACGAGCAGTACTTC. It encodes CASSPGGAVAGQSYEQYF.

This clonotype showed up many times. V and J are TRBV4-2 and TRBJ2-1; 8 nucleotides align to TRBD2. The trim removed 4 bases at V and 4 bases at J, leaving 15 bases unmatched. Germline V gives CDR1 LGHNA, CDR2 YNFKEQ. The length of the CDR3 is 18 residues. The CDR3 is CASSPPAGAYEVYNEQFF. The CDR3 bases are TGTGCCAGCAGCCCCCCAGCGGGAGCCTATGAAGTATACAATGAGCAGTTCTTC.

This clonotype was seen more than once but under ten times. V gene TRBV7-8 combines with J gene TRBJ2-7, with 8 bases identical to TRBD2. V trimming: 5 bases; J trimming: 7 bases; junction bases outside the gene matches: 13. The CDR3 covers 15 residues. CDR1 is SGHVS and CDR2 is FQNEAQ in the germline V gene. As DNA, the CDR3 is TGTGCCAGCAGCGGACTGGCGGCGGGGGGTGGGGAGCAGTACTTC. This encodes CASSGLAAGGGEQYF.

This clonotype was found many times. The gene calls are TRBV20-1 and TRBJ2-1; 10 nucleotides align to TRBD2. Germline lookup yields CDR1 DFQATT and CDR2 SNEGSKA (reference sequence). The junction had 10 bases not matched to a gene; V was cut back by 5 bases and J by 6 bases. The CDR3 covers 15 residues. CDR3 nucleotide sequence: TGCAGTGCTCCCCCCGGGACTAGCGAGATCAATGAGCAGTTCTTC. This translates into CSAPPGTSEINEQFF.

Many counts were recorded for this clonotype. This chain's CDR3 is CASSPLVTDTQYF. CDR3 nucleotide sequence: TGTGCCAGCTCACCACTAGTAACAGATACGCAGTATTTT. This chain joins TRBV18 and TRBJ2-3, with no clear D. This CDR3 region has 13 residues. Per the germline V gene, CDR1 is KGHSH and CDR2 is LQKENI. Trimming took off 1 base at V and 3 bases at J, with 5 bases between the two ends.

This clonotype appeared a few times. The chain recombines TRBV28 with TRBJ2-7; 8 bases agree with TRBD1. Unmatched junction bases numbered 6, after V lost 6 bases and J lost 5 bases. This CDR3 contains 13 residues. Per the germline V gene, CDR1 is MDHEN and CDR2 is SYDVKM. CDR3 nucleotide sequence: TGTGCCAGCAGCGACAGGGGTGGGGACGAGCAGTACTTC. It codes for CASSDRGGDEQYF. The variable domain in full, completed from reference TRBV28 and TRBJ2-7, reads DVKVTQSSRYLVKRTGEKVFLECVQDMDHENMFWYRQDPGLGLRLIYFSYDVKMKEKGDIPEGYSVSREKKERFSLILESASTNQTSMYLCASSDRGGDEQYFGPGTRLTVT.

This clonotype was found many times. This chain links TRBV20-1 with TRBJ2-7; weak D call: TRBD1 (5 bases). This CDR3 has 11 amino acids. Germline lookup yields CDR1 DFQATT and CDR2 SNEGSKA (reference sequence). V dropped 6 bases and J dropped 6 bases, with 12 bases sitting between them. In nucleotides, the CDR3 is TGCAGTGCCGAGAAGGGGTCCGAGCAGTACTTC. Amino acid sequence: CSAEKGSEQYF.

This clonotype was counted a few times. The V and J genes are TRBV29-1 and TRBJ2-1; 13 bases match TRBD2. The V segment lost 7 bases and the J segment 8 bases; nucleotides outside the gene matches: 8. CDR3 size: 14 residues. CDR1 is SQVTM, CDR2 ANQGSEA, per germline. CDR3: CSGGGLAGVYEQFF. For the CDR3, the DNA is TGCAGCGGAGGAGGACTAGCGGGAGTCTATGAGCAGTTCTTC.